The 31 T cell receptor beta chains below were found in one sample sequenced in a study of response to subunit inactivated influenza vaccine. TCRdb independently ran MiXCR on the RT-PCR reads; one entry per CDR3 protein. The sample holds under 950,000 distinct CDR3 sequences, around 20% seen once. This sample comprised PBMCs from blood, obtained approximately 5 days after vaccination. The receptors shown here come from a man aged 45 to 65 who received an inactivated influenza vaccine.

CDR3 protein: CASSSGMRPQHF. CDR3 sequence (DNA): TGTGCCAGCAGCTCCGGAATGAGGCCCCAGCATTTT. The V gene is TRBV7-9, the J gene TRBJ1-5; D is uncertain. This CDR3 region has 12 residues. V was clipped by 4 bases and J by 9 bases, with 10 bases between them. Germline-derived CDR1 and CDR2 are SEHNR and FQNEAQ (reference sequence).

This clonotype was seen more than once but under ten times. Compared with germline, one end of the junction differs, possibly owing to a read error. V and J are TRBV6-1 and TRBJ2-3, with D possibly being TRBD2 (5 bases). The length of the CDR3 is 13 residues. The germline gives CDR1 MNHNS, CDR2 SASEGT. DNA for the CDR3: TGTGCCAGCAGTCAAGCGGTGTCTGATACGCAGTATTTT. It encodes CASSQAVSDTQYF.

This clonotype has only a few counts. This rearrangement joins TRBV7-2 to TRBJ1-4; unclear D gene. There are 17 residues in the CDR3. Germline V gives CDR1 SGHTA, CDR2 FQGNSA. The V end was cut by 2 bases, the J end by 4 bases, with 17 bases between. CDR3 residues: CASSLSVRTEFNEKLFF. Here the CDR3 DNA reads TGTGCCAGCAGCTTATCGGTCCGGACTGAGTTTAATGAAAAACTGTTTTTT.

This clonotype occurred a few times. The V gene is TRBV5-1, the J gene TRBJ2-7; D possibly matches TRBD1 or TRBD2 (5 bases each). Trimming took 2 bases from V and 5 from J, leaving 17 bases between them. Germline V lookup: CDR1 SGHRS, CDR2 YFSETQ. The CDR3 consists of 15 residues. In DNA form, the CDR3 reads TGCGCCAGCAGCTTTGGGGGATTACCTCCCGACGAGCAGTACTTC. Its protein is CASSFGGLPPDEQYF.

This clonotype was seen a handful of times. V gene TRBV12-3 or TRBV12-4 combines with J gene TRBJ2-5; 10 nucleotides align to TRBD1. The V and J ends lost 6 bases and 5 bases, in that order; junction bases with no gene match: 9. The CDR3 loop spans 15 amino acids. In nucleotides, the CDR3 is TGTGCCAGCAGGGACGGGACAGGGGAAAAGGAGACCCAGTACTTC. Translation: CASRDGTGEKETQYF.

This clonotype was counted between two and nine times. The J gene is TRBJ2-3, the V gene TRBV12-3 or TRBV12-4, with D possibly called TRBD1 or TRBD2 (5 bases each). The length of the CDR3 is 15 residues. Trimming shortened V by 3 bases and J by 4 bases, and 14 bases separated the two germline ends. CDR3 DNA: TGTGCCAGCAGTTTTATTTGGGGGAGCGCAGATACGCAGTATTTT. Translation gives CASSFIWGSADTQYF.

The chain links TRBV27 to TRBJ2-7; D is perhaps TRBD1 (5 bases). V was shortened by 5 bases and J by 7 bases, with 27 bases between the two germline ends. This CDR3 has 17 residues. CDR1 and CDR2 from the germline V gene are MNHEY and SMNVEV (reference sequence). CDR3 bases: TGTGCCAGCAGTCCCTCAGGGCAGCCCAGTTTCATGAGGGAGCAGTACTTC. Translation gives CASSPSGQPSFMREQYF.

This clonotype occurred many times. The limits of the CDR3 on the DNA are not certain, so only TCRdb's listed CDR3 is given. V and J are TRBV12-3 or TRBV12-4 and TRBJ2-7; TRBD2 is taken as the D call from the table, unchecked against the DNA. Counting both end residues, the CDR3 totals 15 amino acids. The CDR3 loop is CASSSSASGTYEQYF.

The sample holds a few counts of this clonotype. The V gene is TRBV20-1, the J gene TRBJ2-7; D ambiguous. Germline CDR1 DFQATT, CDR2 SNEGSKA (reference sequence). There are 12 residues in the CDR3. Trimming took 7 bases from V and 0 from J, leaving 10 bases between them. CDR3 DNA sequence: TGCAGTGTAGATCCAGGCTCCTACGAGCAGTACTTC. It is translated as CSVDPGSYEQYF.

This clonotype was seen more than once but under ten times. The V call is TRBV11-2, the J call TRBJ2-2; maybe TRBD2 (6 bases). V was cut by 5 bases and J by 1 base, with 14 bases left in between. CDR1 and CDR2 (germline): SGHAT, FQNNGV. The CDR3 consists of 16 residues. The CDR3 here is CASSPLVGGNTGELFF. The CDR3 nucleotides read TGTGCCAGCAGCCCCCTGGTGGGAGGGAACACCGGGGAGCTGTTTTTT.

This clonotype was observed a few times. The chain links TRBV19 to TRBJ2-2; 8 bases line up with TRBD1. The CDR3 totals 15 residues. With 3 bases clipped from V and 4 bases from J, the junction kept 4 bases outside the gene matches. Germline V lookup: CDR1 LNHDA, CDR2 SQIVND (reference sequence). Written as DNA, the CDR3 is TGTGCCAGTAGTATCAGGGGGCGCGGCACCGGGGAGCTGTTTTTT. Its translation: CASSIRGRGTGELFF.

The rearrangement joins TRBV12-3 or TRBV12-4 to TRBJ2-5; the D is unclear. This CDR3 has 13 residues. V lost 5 bases, J lost 0 bases, and 7 bases lay in between. CDR3 DNA: TGTGCCAGCAGTCACAAGTACCAAGAGACCCAGTACTTC. It encodes CASSHKYQETQYF.

CDR3: CASSAAGGAGELFF. In nucleotides, the CDR3 is TGTGCCAGCAGCGCGGCGGGAGGTGCCGGGGAGCTGTTTTTT. The chain employs TRBV9 and TRBJ2-2; 8 bases align to TRBD2. This CDR3 spans 14 amino acids. Germline V lookup: CDR1 SGDLS, CDR2 YYNGEE. J was trimmed by 6 bases and V by 3 bases; bases with no gene match: 4.

In this sample, this clonotype turned up many times. The chain couples TRBV20-1 to TRBJ2-2; D is perhaps TRBD1 (6 bases). Germline CDR1 and CDR2: DFQATT and SNEGSKA (reference sequence). The CDR3 is 16 residues long. Trimming removed 0 bases from V and 2 bases from J, with 13 bases in between. The CDR3 bases are TGCAGTGCTAGAGATATGGCAGGGGCAAACACCGGGGAGCTGTTTTTT. Translation: CSARDMAGANTGELFF.

The V and J genes are TRBV12-3 or TRBV12-4 and TRBJ2-7; D perhaps matches TRBD2 (6 bases). The CDR3 has 15 amino acids. Trimming shortened V by 5 bases and J by 3 bases, and 17 bases separated the two germline ends. CDR3 sequence: CASSLRLGGNYEQYF. Here the CDR3 DNA reads TGTGCCAGCAGTCTCCGACTAGGAGGGAACTACGAGCAGTACTTC.

This clonotype appeared a few times. This chain links TRBV20-1 with TRBJ2-5; D remains ambiguous. This CDR3 spans 14 amino acids. Germline V gene data show CDR1 as DFQATT and CDR2 as SNEGSKA (reference sequence). The V and J ends lost 4 bases and 0 bases respectively, with 12 bases between them. This chain's CDR3 is CSATHPGDQETQYF. CDR3 DNA sequence: TGCAGTGCTACCCACCCGGGCGACCAAGAGACCCAGTACTTC.

Only a few counts were recorded for this clonotype. The V gene is TRBV12-3 or TRBV12-4, the J gene TRBJ1-6; maybe TRBD1 (5 bases). The CDR3 totals 12 residues. The germline V and J ends were trimmed by 6 bases and 8 bases, with 8 bases remaining between them. CDR3 sequence reads: CASRQGDSPLHF. In DNA, the CDR3 is TGTGCCAGCAGGCAGGGCGATTCACCCCTCCACTTT.

This clonotype was seen a handful of times. The J gene is TRBJ2-7, the V gene TRBV6-2 or TRBV6-3; TRBD2 aligns across 10 bases. The CDR3 consists of 14 residues. J gave up 6 bases and V 6 bases, and 8 bases lay outside the gene matches. The germline CDR1 and CDR2 sequences are MNHEY and SVGEGT. The CDR3 protein is CASRTSSGSSEQYF. In nucleotides, the CDR3 is TGTGCCAGCAGGACCTCTAGCGGGAGCTCCGAGCAGTACTTC.

The sample holds a few counts of this clonotype. The chain carries TRBV29-1 and TRBJ2-3, with D tentatively TRBD2 (6 bases). Per germline, CDR1 SQVTM and CDR2 ANQGSEA. Trimming cost V 7 bases and J 0 bases, with 11 bases left between them. This CDR3 spans 13 amino acids. CDR3 nucleotides: TGCAGCGCCTCTAGCGATAGCACAGATACGCAGTATTTT. Translating it yields CSASSDSTDTQYF.

This chain joins TRBV12-3 or TRBV12-4 and TRBJ1-3, with D perhaps TRBD1 (5 bases). Trimming removed 2 bases at V and 2 bases at J, with 7 bases between. The CDR3 is made up of 14 amino acids. The CDR3 DNA follows: TGTGCCAGCAGTTTACCAGGGACTGGAAACACCATATATTTT. It is translated as CASSLPGTGNTIYF.

The chain employs TRBV6-1 and TRBJ2-7; possible D gene TRBD2, 5 bases. V lost 6 bases and J 1 base, leaving 16 bases between the germline ends. The CDR3 spans 15 residues. The germline gives CDR1 MNHNS, CDR2 SASEGT. CDR3 sequence reads: CASSHGLPGSYEQYF. As DNA, the CDR3 is TGTGCCAGCAGCCACGGACTTCCCGGGTCCTACGAGCAGTACTTC.

This clonotype was counted a few times. V gene TRBV7-8 combines with J gene TRBJ2-1, with 7 bases fitting TRBD2. This CDR3 is 16 amino acids long. The ends lost 7 bases at V and 0 bases at J; junction bases unmatched: 9. Germline-derived CDR1 and CDR2 are SGHVS and FQNEAQ. The CDR3 coding sequence is TGTGCCAGCATCCTTAGCGGGTCGAGCTCCTACAATGAGCAGTTCTTC. Protein sequence: CASILSGSSSYNEQFF. Looking up the rest from reference TRBV7-8 and TRBJ2-1 gives the full variable domain: GAGVSQSPRYKVAKRGQDVALRCDPISGHVSLFWYQQALGQGPEFLTYFQNEAQLDKSGLPSDRFFAERPEGSVSTLKIQRTQQEDSAVYLCASILSGSSSYNEQFFGPGTRLTVL.

This clonotype showed up many times. This chain uses TRBV29-1 with TRBJ2-3; 11 positions agree with TRBD2. The V gene's germline CDR1 is SQVTM and CDR2 ANQGSEA. V shed 6 bases, J shed 6 bases, and the junction held 8 bases outside the gene matches. The CDR3 loop spans 14 amino acids. The CDR3 reads CSVTGTSGWDTQYF. CDR3 bases: TGCAGCGTAACCGGGACTAGCGGCTGGGATACGCAGTATTTT.

V usage is TRBV14 and J usage is TRBJ2-6; D gene ambiguous. CDR3 size: 15 residues. V gave up 3 bases and J gave up 0 bases, with 6 bases separating them. CDR1 and CDR2 from the germline V gene are SGHDN and FVKESK. In DNA, the CDR3 is TGTGCCAGCAGCCATCAGTACTCTGGGGCCAACGTCCTGACTTTC. Amino acid sequence: CASSHQYSGANVLTF.

The rearrangement joins TRBV20-1 to TRBJ2-3, with D perhaps matching TRBD2 (6 bases). The V end lost 7 bases, the J end lost 6 bases, and 14 bases lay between the germline ends. This CDR3 region has 12 residues. Germline CDR1 reads DFQATT; CDR2 reads SNEGSKA (reference sequence). Here the CDR3 reads CSVVAVVDTQYF. CDR3 DNA sequence: TGCAGTGTTGTAGCGGTAGTGGATACGCAGTATTTT.

The J gene is TRBJ2-5, the V gene TRBV12-3 or TRBV12-4; the match to TRBD1 covers 9 bases. CDR3 length equals 13 residues. With 6 bases clipped from V and 4 bases from J, the junction kept 3 bases outside the gene matches. CDR3 nucleotide sequence: TGTGCCAGCAGGCCGGGACAGGGAGAGACCCAGTACTTC. The encoded protein is CASRPGQGETQYF.

This clonotype was counted many times. The chain employs TRBV20-1 and TRBJ2-7; D may be TRBD2 (6 bases). CDR3 length: 11 amino acids. V shed 3 bases and J shed 5 bases, with 8 bases lying between them. Germline CDR1 is DFQATT and CDR2 is SNEGSKA (reference sequence). Here the CDR3 DNA reads TGCAGTGCTAGCGGAGGGAACGAGCAGTACTTC. Translated, it gives CSASGGNEQYF.

This clonotype occurred many times. This chain joins TRBV7-9 and TRBJ2-3, with unresolved D. Germline V gene data show CDR1 as SEHNR and CDR2 as FQNEAQ (reference sequence). The CDR3 has 15 residues. V dropped 1 base and J dropped 4 bases, with 12 bases sitting between them. The CDR3 protein is CASSLGSFGSDTQYF. CDR3 nucleotides: TGTGCCAGCAGCTTAGGGTCCTTTGGGTCAGATACGCAGTATTTT.

This clonotype was counted between two and nine times. The chain carries TRBV15 and TRBJ2-1; TRBD2 agrees at 13 bases. Germline V lookup: CDR1 LNHNV, CDR2 YYDKDF (reference sequence). Losses at the gene ends were 5 bases for V and 9 bases for J; bases not matched to a gene: 10. The CDR3 sequence is 16 residues long. The CDR3 sequence is CATSGLLAGGPSEQFF. CDR3 bases: TGTGCCACCAGCGGCCTACTAGCGGGAGGGCCAAGTGAGCAGTTCTTC.

The gene calls are TRBV20-1 and TRBJ2-1; 12 nucleotides line up with TRBD2. The V and J ends lost 0 bases and 0 bases, in that order; junction bases with no gene match: 9. The germline V gene has CDR1 DFQATT and CDR2 SNEGSKA (reference sequence). This CDR3 is built from 19 residues. The CDR3 sequence is CSARDPRLAGGFSYNEQFF. Written as DNA, the CDR3 is TGCAGTGCTAGAGATCCTCGGCTAGCGGGAGGGTTCTCCTACAATGAGCAGTTCTTC.

This clonotype was seen only a few times. This rearrangement joins TRBV5-1 to TRBJ2-7; perhaps TRBD1 as D (6 bases). The CDR3 sequence is 16 residues long. From germline, CDR1 is SGHRS and CDR2 YFSETQ. V gave up 4 bases and J gave up 6 bases, with 23 bases separating them. CDR3 in DNA: TGCGCCAGCAGCCAGAGGTGGACAGTAGATAGGAGCGAGCAGTACTTC. Translated: CASSQRWTVDRSEQYF.